The present TCR beta chain was sequenced within a study of CD8+ T cells in alopecia areata. Across the study: Treatment comprised oral tofacitinib, 5 to 10 mg twice daily, in treated patients.

Extracted RNA was reverse transcribed, and the resulting cDNA served as sequencing template. Repertoires were generated with immunoSEQ multiplex PCR, while TCRdb's copy carries only in-frame clones and drops some. Altogether under 150,000 clones are present, roughly 82% being singletons, with the ten largest covering 25%. About this clone: What it binds is unknown.

Treatment of the sample: oral pan-JAK inhibitor, 5-10 mg twice daily. Study-wide findings and caveats: Persistence of many expanded lesional clones was seen in scalp and blood during tofacitinib.

The TCR comes from a human donor with alopecia areata. The source material was CD8+ T cells sorted from blood, sampled at week 4, from a patient treated with tofacitinib.

The DNA for the CDR3 is TGTGCCAGCAGCCAAGAACAGGGCTCTGGGGCCAACGTCCTGACTTTC. Its translation is CASSQEQGSGANVLTF. The J gene is TRBJ2-6, the V gene TRBV4-2; maybe TRBD1 (6 bases). CDR1 and CDR2 from the germline V gene are LGHNA and YNFKEQ. V was trimmed by 0 bases and J by 0 bases, leaving 6 bases between them. The CDR3 is made up of 16 amino acids.